This T cell receptor beta chain is from a study of PD-L1 blockade in urothelial cancer. This clone was detected only once. Described time point: peripheral blood 6 weeks after treatment start. Profiling relied on immunoSEQ multiplex PCR, and the TCRdb table lists in-frame clones only, not all of them. The table lists roughly 120,000 clones, approximately 90% of them singletons, with 3% to 4.5% in the top ten. This clonotype originated in a man in his 60s with urothelial cancer. The sequencing here drew on PBMCs, taken around atezolizumab (anti-PD-L1) treatment.

CDR3 sequence: CASKQGGYGYTF. In DNA form, the CDR3 reads TGTGCCAGCAAACAGGGGGGCTATGGCTACACCTTC. This chain uses TRBV28 with TRBJ1-2, with 8 bases identical to TRBD1. After removal of 7 bases from V and 4 bases from J, the junction contained 2 bases not matched to a gene. The V gene's germline CDR1 is MDHEN and CDR2 SYDVKM. The CDR3 extends over 12 amino acids.